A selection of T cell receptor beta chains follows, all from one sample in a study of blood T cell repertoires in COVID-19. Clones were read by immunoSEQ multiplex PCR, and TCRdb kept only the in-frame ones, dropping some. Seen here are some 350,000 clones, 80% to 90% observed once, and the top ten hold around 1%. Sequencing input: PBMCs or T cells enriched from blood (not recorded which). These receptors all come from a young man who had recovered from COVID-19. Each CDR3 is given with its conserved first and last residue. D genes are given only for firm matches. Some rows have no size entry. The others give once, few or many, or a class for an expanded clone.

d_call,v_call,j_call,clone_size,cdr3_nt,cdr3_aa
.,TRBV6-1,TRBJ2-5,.,TGTGCCAGCAGTGAAGAGGGGACACACTTC,CASSEEGTHF
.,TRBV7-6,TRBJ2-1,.,TGTGCCAGCAGCACGACTTCCCTTAACCAGTTCTTC,CASSTTSLNQFF
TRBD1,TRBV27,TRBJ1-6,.,TGTGCCAGCAGTTTAACATCGGGGACAGGGGCTTCACCCCTCCACTTT,CASSLTSGTGASPLHF
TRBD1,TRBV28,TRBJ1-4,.,TGTGCCAGCAGGCGATCGACAGGGAGAACTAATGAAAAACTGTTTTTT,CASRRSTGRTNEKLFF
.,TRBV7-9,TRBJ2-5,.,TGTGCCAGCAGCTTATCGCCTAGTGCGATTGGGGAGACCCAGTACTTC,CASSLSPSAIGETQYF
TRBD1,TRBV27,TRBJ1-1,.,TGTGCCAGCAGTTACAGGACAGGAGTGAACACTGAAGCTTTCTTT,CASSYRTGVNTEAFF
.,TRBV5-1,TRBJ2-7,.,TGCGCCAGCAGCATTGCAGGACTTTCCTACGAGCAGTACTTC,CASSIAGLSYEQYF
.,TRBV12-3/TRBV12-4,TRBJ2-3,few,TGTGCCAGCAGTCGACTAAAAAAGGATACGCAGTATTTT,CASSRLKKDTQYF
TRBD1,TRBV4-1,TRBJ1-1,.,TGCGCCAGCAGCCACCTCGGACAGGGAGTAATCAGTTTTGATGCTTTCTTT,CASSHLGQGVISFDAFF
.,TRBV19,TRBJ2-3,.,TGTGCCAGTAGAGGGGTGGGCACAGATACGCAGTATTTT,CASRGVGTDTQYF
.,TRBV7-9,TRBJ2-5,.,TGTGCCGCCGTCGGGGTTGCGGAGACCCAGTACTTC,CAAVGVAETQYF
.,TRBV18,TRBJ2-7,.,TGTGCCAGCTCACCTACCTTAGGGGACGAGCAGTACTTC,CASSPTLGDEQYF
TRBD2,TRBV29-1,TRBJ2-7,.,TGCAGCGTTAGCGGGAGGCTCGACGAGCAGTACTTC,CSVSGRLDEQYF
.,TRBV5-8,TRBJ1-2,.,TGTGCCAGCAGCTTGACAGGGAGATCAAACTATGGCTACACCTTC,CASSLTGRSNYGYTF
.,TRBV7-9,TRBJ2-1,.,TGTGCCAGCAGCCCACTGGCCGGGACACAAAGTAGTCCGTTCTTC,CASSPLAGTQSSPFF
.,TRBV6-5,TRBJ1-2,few,TGTGCCAGCAGTTACTCGACAGGAAACTATGGCTACACCTTC,CASSYSTGNYGYTF
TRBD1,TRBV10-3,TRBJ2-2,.,TGTGCCATCAGTGAGTCTCCAGGGGGAAACACCGGGGAGCTGTTTTTT,CAISESPGGNTGELFF
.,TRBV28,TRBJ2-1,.,TGTGCCAGCACCCCCCCCAGCGCCTTTGGGTCCTACAATGAGCAGTTCTTC,CASTPPSAFGSYNEQFF
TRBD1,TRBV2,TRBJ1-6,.,TGTGCCAGCAGTGCGCTTGGGACAGCTTCACCCCTCCACTTT,CASSALGTASPLHF
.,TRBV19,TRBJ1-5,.,TGTGCCAGTAGTATAGTGCAGGCCCCTTATAGCAATCAGCCCCAGCATTTT,CASSIVQAPYSNQPQHF
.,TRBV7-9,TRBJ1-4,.,TGTGCCAGCAGCTTAGTAACCGGGGATGAAAAACTGTTTTTT,CASSLVTGDEKLFF
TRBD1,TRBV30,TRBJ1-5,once,TGTGCCTGGAATTCCGGGACAGGGGGCTACAATCAGCCCCAGCATTTT,CAWNSGTGGYNQPQHF
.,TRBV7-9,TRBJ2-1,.,TGTGCCAGCCTAGGGGTGGCAGGGATCTCCTACAATGAGCAGTTCTTC,CASLGVAGISYNEQFF
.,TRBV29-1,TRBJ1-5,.,TGCAGCGTTCTATGGGAAGGGGTCGGCAATCAGCCCCAGCATTTT,CSVLWEGVGNQPQHF
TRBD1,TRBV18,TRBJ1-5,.,TGTGCCAGCTCGACGACAGGGGATAGCAATCAGCCCCAGCATTTT,CASSTTGDSNQPQHF
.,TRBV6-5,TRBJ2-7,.,TGTGCCAGCAGTTCTACAGGATCCTACGAGCAGTACTTC,CASSSTGSYEQYF
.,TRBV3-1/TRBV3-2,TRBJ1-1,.,TGTGCCAGCAGCCAAGATAGCCAGGGTAAAGCTTTCTTT,CASSQDSQGKAFF
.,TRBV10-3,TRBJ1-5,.,TGTGCCATCAGTGAGAGTCTTGGGTCAGGTGTCTTAAGTAATAGCAATCAGCCCCAGCATTTT,CAISESLGSGVLSNSNQPQHF